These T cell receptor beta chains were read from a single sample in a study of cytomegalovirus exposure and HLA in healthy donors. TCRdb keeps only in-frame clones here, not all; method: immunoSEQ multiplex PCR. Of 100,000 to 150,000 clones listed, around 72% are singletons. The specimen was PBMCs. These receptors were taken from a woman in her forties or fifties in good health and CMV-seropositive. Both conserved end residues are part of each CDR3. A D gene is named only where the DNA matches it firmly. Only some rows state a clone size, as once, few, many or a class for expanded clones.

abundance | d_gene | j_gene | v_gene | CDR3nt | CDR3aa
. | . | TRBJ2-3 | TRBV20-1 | TGCAGTGCCATACTAGTTCCAACGCAGTATTTT | CSAILVPTQYF
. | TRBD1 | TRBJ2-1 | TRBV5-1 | TGCGCCAGCAGCCCCTGGGACAGGGTGACCGATGAGCAGTTCTTC | CASSPWDRVTDEQFF
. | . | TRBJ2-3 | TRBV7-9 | TGTGCCAGCAGCCCCAGGATAACTAGCACAGATACGCAGTATTTT | CASSPRITSTDTQYF
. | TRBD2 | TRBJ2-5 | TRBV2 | TGTGCCAGCAATGGGGCTAGCGGGAGATGGGAGACCCAGTACTTC | CASNGASGRWETQYF
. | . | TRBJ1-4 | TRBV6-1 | TGTGCCAGCAGGTCGGGTCTTGGGGAAAAACTGTTTTTT | CASRSGLGEKLFF
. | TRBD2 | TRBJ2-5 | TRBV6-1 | TGTGCCAGCAGTGAACAACGACTAGCGGGGGGAGAGACCCAGTACTTC | CASSEQRLAGGETQYF
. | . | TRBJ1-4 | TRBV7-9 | TGTGCCAGCAGCTCCAACCTACAGGAGGGAGGTGAAAAACTGTTTTTT | CASSSNLQEGGEKLFF
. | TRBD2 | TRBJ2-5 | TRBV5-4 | TGTGCCAGCAGCCGGACTAGGCCAGGGACCCAGTACTTC | CASSRTRPGTQYF
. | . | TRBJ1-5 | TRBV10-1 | TGCGCCAGCAGTGAGTCTAGACAGCCCCAGCATTTT | CASSESRQPQHF
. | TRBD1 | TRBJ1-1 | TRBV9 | TGTGCCAGCAGCGGGGGGACAGTTGAAGCTTTCTTT | CASSGGTVEAFF
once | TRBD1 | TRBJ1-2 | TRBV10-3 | TGTGCCACCTTGGACAGGGGGCTGATGGGCTATGGCTACACCTTC | CATLDRGLMGYGYTF
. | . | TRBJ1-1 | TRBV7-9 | TGTGCCAGCAGTTCAGGGTGGAACACTGAAGCTTTCTTT | CASSSGWNTEAFF
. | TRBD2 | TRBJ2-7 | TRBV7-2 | TGTGCCAGCAGCTTAGGAAGGACTAGCGGGAGGGCTTCCTACGAGCAGTACTTC | CASSLGRTSGRASYEQYF
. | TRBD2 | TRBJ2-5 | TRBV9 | TGTGCCGTCAGACTAGCGGGAGGGACGGAGACCCAGTACTTC | CAVRLAGGTETQYF
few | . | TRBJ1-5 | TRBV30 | TGTGCCTCTTCGTCACAAATGGGCAATCAGCCCCAGCATTTT | CASSSQMGNQPQHF
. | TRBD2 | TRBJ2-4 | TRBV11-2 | TGTGCCAGCAGCGAACAAGGACTAGCAGTAGCCAAAAACATTCAGTACTTC | CASSEQGLAVAKNIQYF
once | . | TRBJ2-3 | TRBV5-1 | TGCGCCAGCAGCTTGGTGACGCGGTACACAGATACGCAGTATTTT | CASSLVTRYTDTQYF
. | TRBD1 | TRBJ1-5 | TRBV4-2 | TGTGCCAGCAGCCAAGATTTAGTGGCGGGACAGGGCGCCCAGCATTTT | CASSQDLVAGQGAQHF
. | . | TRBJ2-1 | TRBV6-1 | TGTGCCAGCAGTGCGACATACAATGAGCAGTTCTTC | CASSATYNEQFF
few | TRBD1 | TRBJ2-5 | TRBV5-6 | TGTGCCAGCAGCTTGGGGACAGGGGTGGAGACCCAGTACTTC | CASSLGTGVETQYF
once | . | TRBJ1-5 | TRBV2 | TGTGCCAGCAGGGCGGCAAATCAGCCCCAGCATTTT | CASRAANQPQHF
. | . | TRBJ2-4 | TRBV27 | TGTGCCAGCAGTTTGAGGGGGATAGCCAAAAACATTCAGTACTTC | CASSLRGIAKNIQYF
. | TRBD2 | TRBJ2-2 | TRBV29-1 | TGCAGCGTTGAAGGGGTTAGCGGGATTAACACCGGGGAGCTGTTTTTT | CSVEGVSGINTGELFF
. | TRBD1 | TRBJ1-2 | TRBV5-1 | TGCGCCAGCAGCCCGGACCGACAGGGTGACCTAGGTGGCTACACCTTC | CASSPDRQGDLGGYTF
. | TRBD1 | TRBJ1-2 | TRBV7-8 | TGTGCCAGCAGCCCACAGGACAGGCCGGGCTATGGCTACACCTTC | CASSPQDRPGYGYTF
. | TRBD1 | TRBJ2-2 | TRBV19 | TGTGCCAGTAGTATAGCGCAGGGGGCGATCACCGGGGAGCTGTTTTTT | CASSIAQGAITGELFF
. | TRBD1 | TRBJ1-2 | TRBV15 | TGTGCCACCAGCAGAGGTAGAGGACAGGGGTACTATGGCTACACCTTC | CATSRGRGQGYYGYTF
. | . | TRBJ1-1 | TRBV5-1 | TGCGCCAGCATCACCCCGCGGGTGAATCTTTTGGCTGAAGCTTTCTTT | CASITPRVNLLAEAFF
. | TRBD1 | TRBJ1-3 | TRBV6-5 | TGTGCCAGCAGTTCCGGGACAGGTGGCGGAAACACCATATATTTT | CASSSGTGGGNTIYF
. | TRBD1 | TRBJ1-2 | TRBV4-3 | TGCGCCAGCAGCCGCGTACTGACAGGGGACGTAAACTATGGCTACACCTTC | CASSRVLTGDVNYGYTF
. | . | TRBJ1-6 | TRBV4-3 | TGCGCCAGCAGCCAAGATCGGAAGGGGAGGTGGATGGATTCACCCCTCCACTTT | CASSQDRKGRWMDSPLHF
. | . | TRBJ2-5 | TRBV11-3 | TGTGCCAGCAGCTTTGGCGGTCAAGAGACCCAGTACTTC | CASSFGGQETQYF
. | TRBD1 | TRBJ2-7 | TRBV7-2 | TGTGCCAGCAGCGCCCTTGGTGTGACAGGGATCATCGAGCAGTACTTC | CASSALGVTGIIEQYF
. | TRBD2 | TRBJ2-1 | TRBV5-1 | TGCGCCAGCAGCTTGGAGGCTAGCGGATACAATGAGCAGTTCTTC | CASSLEASGYNEQFF
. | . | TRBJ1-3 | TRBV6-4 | TGTGCCAGCAGTCTCTCCGAGGACAACTCTGGAAACACCATATATTTT | CASSLSEDNSGNTIYF
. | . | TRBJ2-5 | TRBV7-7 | TGTGCTAGCAGTTTGGGCAGGGGAGGGGAGACCCAGTACTTC | CASSLGRGGETQYF
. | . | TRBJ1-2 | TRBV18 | TGTGCCAGCTCACCAGGAGGGACTAACTATGGCTACACCTTC | CASSPGGTNYGYTF
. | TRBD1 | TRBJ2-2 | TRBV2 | TGTGCCAGCAGTTTGGACAGGGGCGACACCGGGGAGCTGTTTTTT | CASSLDRGDTGELFF
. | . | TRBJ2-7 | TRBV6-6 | TGTGCCAGCAGTTACTCACGGTACGAGCAGTACTTC | CASSYSRYEQYF
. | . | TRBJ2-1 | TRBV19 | TGTGCCAGTAGTACCCTTATTCAGTCTTACAATGAGCAGTTCTTC | CASSTLIQSYNEQFF
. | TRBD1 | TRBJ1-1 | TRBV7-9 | TGTGCCAGCAACAGGGGGAGACTGAACACTGAAGCTTTCTTT | CASNRGRLNTEAFF
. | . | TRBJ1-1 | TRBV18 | TGTGCCAGCTCACCCCGTGACAGGAACACTGAAGCTTTCTTT | CASSPRDRNTEAFF
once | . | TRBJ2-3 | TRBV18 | TGTGCCAGCTCACCTAACACAGATACGCAGTATTTT | CASSPNTDTQYF
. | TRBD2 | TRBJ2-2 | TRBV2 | TGTGCCAGCAGTGGGGCGGGGGGGTTTAACACCGGGGAGCTGTTTTTT | CASSGAGGFNTGELFF
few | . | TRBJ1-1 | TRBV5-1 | TGCGCCAGCAGCTTATGGTCAGGGGCTAACACTGAAGCTTTCTTT | CASSLWSGANTEAFF
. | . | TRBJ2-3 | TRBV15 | TGTGCCACCAGCCTACATCAGGATGGAGATACGCAGTATTTT | CATSLHQDGDTQYF
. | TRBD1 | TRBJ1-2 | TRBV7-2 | TGTGCCAGCAGCTTAGCGTCCACAGGGGGCTATGGCTACACCTTC | CASSLASTGGYGYTF
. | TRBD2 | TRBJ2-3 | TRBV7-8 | TGTGCCAGCAGCTTCCGGACCGGGGGGGCCGGAACAGATACGCAGTATTTT | CASSFRTGGAGTDTQYF
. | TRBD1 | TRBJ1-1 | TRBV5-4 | TGTGCCAGCAGCTCGGGACAGGGGGCTACTGAAGCTTTCTTT | CASSSGQGATEAFF
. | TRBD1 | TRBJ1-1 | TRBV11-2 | TGTGCCAGCAGCCAAGGGACAGGGTACGGGAGCACTGAAGCTTTCTTT | CASSQGTGYGSTEAFF
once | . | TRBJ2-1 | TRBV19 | TGTGCCAGTAGTATTAGTGGCGGGGAGCAGTTCTTC | CASSISGGEQFF
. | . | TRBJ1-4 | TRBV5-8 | TGTGCCAGCAGCTCTCGGGGGACTTCCCCCAATGAAAAACTGTTTTTT | CASSSRGTSPNEKLFF
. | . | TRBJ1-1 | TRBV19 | TGTGCCAGTATAGAGAGGCGGAACACTGAAGCTTTCTTT | CASIERRNTEAFF
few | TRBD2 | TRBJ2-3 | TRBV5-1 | TGCGCCAGCAGCTTGGCGCTAGCGGGATCAGATACGCAGTATTTT | CASSLALAGSDTQYF